Below are 20 T cell receptor beta chains sequenced from a single sample in a study of blood T cell repertoires in COVID-19 (TCRdb year 2020). Libraries were made using the immunoSEQ multiplex PCR assay. Not all clones reach the TCRdb copy of this immuneACCESS table, which keeps in-frame sequences only. Checked studies attribute under half of the gap to unresolved V genes and leave the rest unexplained. Here the sample has under 400,000 clones; more than 75% occur a single time. The top ten hold 1.5% to 2.5% of the sample. Sequenced sample: PBMCs or T cells enriched from blood (not recorded which). The origin of the receptors is a man aged 40-50 years in a cohort exposed to, infected with or recovered from COVID-19 (not recorded which).

V is TRBV9 and J is TRBJ2-2; D remains ambiguous. Between the trimmed V and J ends, which lost 0 bases and 5 bases, there was a span of 5 bases. The CDR3 is 13 residues long. CDR1 SGDLS and CDR2 YYNGEE come from the germline V gene. The CDR3 sequence: CASSVAGTGELFF. In DNA form, the CDR3 reads TGTGCCAGCAGCGTAGCCGGGACCGGGGAGCTGTTTTTT.

V gene TRBV3-1 (or the pseudogene TRBV3-2) combines with J gene TRBJ1-1; no definite D call. There are 12 residues in the CDR3. V was cut by 3 bases and J by 3 bases, with 5 bases left in between. Germline lookup yields CDR1 LGHDT and CDR2 YNNKEL (reference sequence). In DNA form, the CDR3 reads TGTGCCAGCAGCCAGAGTGACACTGAAGCTTTCTTT. It encodes CASSQSDTEAFF.

The J gene is TRBJ2-3, the V gene TRBV19; 9 bases agree with TRBD2. Germline CDR1 reads LNHDA; CDR2 reads SQIVND (reference sequence). V was clipped by 4 bases and J by 4 bases; unmatched bases: 6. The CDR3 is 15 amino acids. The CDR3 loop reads CASSRTGLASDTQYF. CDR3 DNA sequence: TGTGCCAGTAGTAGAACCGGACTAGCGTCAGATACGCAGTATTTT.

This clone was recorded only once. The chain couples TRBV27 to TRBJ2-1, with D maybe TRBD2 (6 bases). V lost 2 bases, J lost 9 bases, and 14 bases lay in between. The CDR3 runs to 14 residues. Germline CDR1 reads MNHEY; CDR2 reads SMNVEV (reference sequence). The CDR3 is CASSLGDSRGEQFF. CDR3 nucleotides: TGTGCCAGCAGTTTAGGGGACTCGAGGGGTGAGCAGTTCTTC.

This clone was observed a few times. This chain connects TRBV11-2 to TRBJ2-7, with D maybe TRBD1 (5 bases). Trimming left V 0 bases short and J 2 bases short, with 8 bases between. Per germline, CDR1 SGHAT and CDR2 FQNNGV. The CDR3 runs 14 residues. In nucleotides, the CDR3 is TGTGCCAGCAGCTTAGAACCAGGGACCTACGAGCAGTACTTC. It yields the protein CASSLEPGTYEQYF.

V gene TRBV25-1 combines with J gene TRBJ2-7; 9 bases match TRBD1. Germline V gives CDR1 MGHDK, CDR2 SYGVNS. Trimming at V came to 8 bases and at J to 5 bases, leaving 7 bases not matched to a gene. This CDR3 is 13 amino acids long. The CDR3 reads CASQRDRADEQYF. The CDR3 nucleotides read TGTGCCAGCCAAAGGGACAGGGCAGACGAGCAGTACTTC.

The J gene is TRBJ2-7, the V gene TRBV27; 10 bases match TRBD2. With 6 bases clipped from V and 4 bases from J, the junction kept 6 bases outside the gene matches. The CDR3 has 14 amino acids. Germline values: CDR1 MNHEY, CDR2 SMNVEV (reference sequence). CDR3 residues: CASSPSGSPYEQYF. DNA of the CDR3: TGTGCCAGCAGCCCTAGCGGGAGCCCATACGAGCAGTACTTC.

This clone was seen once. The chain uses TRBV4-1 and TRBJ2-7; 7 nucleotides match TRBD1. The V segment lost 3 bases and the J segment 3 bases; nucleotides outside the gene matches: 8. The CDR3 runs to 15 residues. Germline CDR1 and CDR2: MGHRA and YSYEKL. CDR3: CASSHFPPGGYEQYF. The CDR3, as DNA: TGCGCCAGCAGCCACTTTCCTCCAGGGGGCTACGAGCAGTACTTC.

Points on this clone: Within the sample, other DNA sequences also encode this same CDR3. The V and J genes are TRBV3-1 (or the pseudogene TRBV3-2) and TRBJ2-2; no clear D. V was trimmed by 2 bases and J by 6 bases, leaving 4 bases between them. This CDR3 is built from 12 residues. Germline CDR1 is LGHDT and CDR2 is YNNKEL (reference sequence). The CDR3 region is CASSQYSGELFF. Here the CDR3 DNA reads TGTGCCAGCAGCCAATATTCCGGGGAGCTGTTTTTT.

The chain combines TRBV28 with TRBJ2-7; 9 bases line up with TRBD2. This CDR3 has 11 residues. CDR1 and CDR2 from the germline V gene are MDHEN and SYDVKM. Here the CDR3 DNA reads TGTGCTAGCGGGAGCTTGTTCGAGCAGTACTTC. This translates into CASGSLFEQYF.

The chain combines TRBV2 with TRBJ2-5; no clear D. The V end was cut by 5 bases, the J end by 3 bases, with 4 bases between. Germline CDR1 is SNHLY and CDR2 is FYNNEI. The CDR3 sequence is 11 residues long. The DNA for the CDR3 is TGTGCCAGCAGTACTAAAGAGACCCAGTACTTC. As protein: CASSTKETQYF. Looking up the rest from reference TRBV2 and TRBJ2-5 gives the full variable domain: EPEVTQTPSHQVTQMGQEVILRCVPISNHLYFYWYRQILGQKVEFLVSFYNNEISEKSEIFDDQFSVERPDGSNFTLKIRSTKLEDSAMYFCASSTKETQYFGPGTRLLVL.

The rearrangement uses TRBV20-1 and TRBJ1-1; D unclear. V gave up 3 bases and J gave up 7 bases, with 9 bases separating them. The CDR3 contains 11 residues. Germline CDR1 DFQATT, CDR2 SNEGSKA (reference sequence). The CDR3 spells CSARSQFEAFF. The CDR3 nucleotides are TGCAGTGCTAGGTCACAGTTTGAAGCTTTCTTT.

The genes are TRBV9 and TRBJ2-2; the D gene is possibly TRBD2 (6 bases). Germline lookup yields CDR1 SGDLS and CDR2 YYNGEE. This CDR3 is 14 amino acids long. Trimming removed 0 bases from V and 6 bases from J, with 9 bases in between. The CDR3 reads CASSVAGSAGELFF. CDR3 nucleotide sequence: TGTGCCAGCAGCGTAGCCGGGAGCGCCGGGGAGCTGTTTTTT. The variable domain in full, completed from reference TRBV9 and TRBJ2-2, reads DSGVTQTPKHLITATGQRVTLRCSPRSGDLSVYWYQQSLDQGLQFLIQYYNGEERAKGNILERFSAQQFPDLHSELNLSSLELGDSALYFCASSVAGSAGELFFGEGSRLTVL.

The chain couples TRBV14 to TRBJ2-7; 10 bases line up with TRBD2. Per germline, CDR1 SGHDN and CDR2 FVKESK. The trim removed 4 bases at V and 3 bases at J, leaving 3 bases unmatched. The CDR3 totals 14 residues. The CDR3 bases are TGTGCCAGCAGCCCAGCGGGAGGGGGCTACGAGCAGTACTTC. This codes for CASSPAGGGYEQYF.

This chain joins TRBV27 and TRBJ1-1; D is possibly TRBD1 (6 bases). This CDR3 spans 15 amino acids. V lost 7 bases, J lost 1 base, and 16 bases lay in between. Germline values: CDR1 MNHEY, CDR2 SMNVEV (reference sequence). The CDR3 sequence is CASTPSGGPNTEAFF. The CDR3 coding sequence is TGTGCCAGCACCCCGAGCGGGGGGCCGAACACTGAAGCTTTCTTT.

The chain is built from TRBV7-9 and TRBJ1-1, with a tentative D call TRBD1 (6 bases). This CDR3 is built from 14 residues. V lost 5 bases, J lost 1 base, and 11 bases lay in between. Germline V gene lookup returns CDR1 SEHNR and CDR2 FQNEAQ (reference sequence). The CDR3 loop is CASSPMGANTEAFF. The CDR3 coding sequence is TGTGCCAGCAGCCCAATGGGGGCGAACACTGAAGCTTTCTTT.

The chain uses TRBV29-1 and TRBJ1-4; TRBD1 aligns across 9 bases. The CDR3 runs to 12 residues. CDR1 and CDR2 (germline): SQVTM, ANQGSEA. Trimming took 7 bases from V and 7 from J; bases not matched to a gene: 4. The CDR3 nucleotides read TGCAGCGGGGGACAGGGCAGTGAAAAACTGTTTTTT. Its translation is CSGGQGSEKLFF.

The chain employs TRBV28 and TRBJ2-7, with 10 bases aligning to TRBD1. The V gene's germline CDR1 is MDHEN and CDR2 SYDVKM. The CDR3 spans 16 residues. V lost 3 bases and J lost 1; bases outside the gene matches: 6. The CDR3 DNA is TGTGCCAGCAGTTTCAGACAGGGGGCGAATTCCTACGAGCAGTACTTC. It yields the protein CASSFRQGANSYEQYF.

The chain has TRBV5-6 and TRBJ2-5; possibly TRBD2 for D (5 bases). With 3 bases removed from V and 5 bases from J, the gap between germline ends came to 20 bases. The germline gives CDR1 SGHDT, CDR2 YYEEEE. This CDR3 has 16 residues. CDR3: CASSSTKLLGYETQYF. The CDR3 DNA is TGTGCCAGCAGCTCCACTAAACTACTAGGGTACGAGACCCAGTACTTC.

V is TRBV15 and J is TRBJ2-3; 14 nucleotides line up with TRBD2. This CDR3 contains 16 residues. Germline values: CDR1 LNHNV, CDR2 YYDKDF (reference sequence). Unmatched junction bases numbered 5, after V lost 5 bases and J lost 4 bases. Written as DNA, the CDR3 is TGTGCCACCAGCGCGACTAGCGGGAGGGGGGCAGATACGCAGTATTTT. Its protein product is CATSATSGRGADTQYF.